A selection of T cell receptor beta chains follows, all from one sample in a study of blood T cell repertoires in COVID-19. The table came from immunoSEQ multiplex PCR; TCRdb's copy has only in-frame clones and leaves some out. The data contain 120,000 to 150,000 clones, around 80% of them singletons. The sequenced sample was peripheral blood. The receptors were sampled from a man older than 75 with acute or convalescent COVID-19. Both conserved end residues are part of each CDR3. The order of the fields is clone size, J gene, V gene, D gene, CDR3 DNA, CDR3 protein. A D gene is named only where the DNA matches it firmly. Size tells how often a clone was seen (once, few, many) or the class of an expanded clone, and some rows leave it out.

. | TRBJ2-4 | TRBV2 | . | TGTGCCAGCCTCAGGGGAGGGGACATTCAGTACTTC | CASLRGGDIQYF
many | TRBJ1-1 | TRBV9 | . | TGTGCCAGCAGCCCCGCCCAGGGGCGGCACACTGAAGCTTTCTTT | CASSPAQGRHTEAFF
once | TRBJ1-3 | TRBV6-5 | . | TGTGCCAGCAGCGGGTCGGCGAGAGGAAACACCATATATTTT | CASSGSARGNTIYF
. | TRBJ1-3 | TRBV7-2 | TRBD1 | TGTGCCAGCAGCCCACAGGGGACGCCTGGAAACACCATATATTTT | CASSPQGTPGNTIYF
. | TRBJ2-5 | TRBV5-1 | TRBD2 | TGCGCCGGCAGCCCCGGGACTAGCGGGGGAAATCTTCTAGAGACCCAGTACTTC | CAGSPGTSGGNLLETQYF
. | TRBJ1-5 | TRBV28 | . | TGTGCCAGCAGGGAGAGCAATCAGCCCCAGCATTTT | CASRESNQPQHF
. | TRBJ2-7 | TRBV27 | TRBD1 | TGTGCCAGCAGTTTATCGAAAGGGACAGGGAGCTACGAGCAGTACTTC | CASSLSKGTGSYEQYF
. | TRBJ2-7 | TRBV10-3 | TRBD1 | TGTGCCATCAGTGAAGGTGGGGACAGGGGCCACGAGCAGTACTTC | CAISEGGDRGHEQYF
. | TRBJ1-1 | TRBV10-1 | TRBD1 | TGCGCCAGCAGTGACGGCAGGGGGGCGGATGAAGCTTTCTTT | CASSDGRGADEAFF
. | TRBJ2-7 | TRBV27 | . | TGTGCCAGCAGCCGCGAAAGGGGATCCGAGCAGTACTTC | CASSRERGSEQYF
. | TRBJ1-2 | TRBV6-2/TRBV6-3 | TRBD1 | TGTGCCAGCACCCCTGGATTGACAGGGGAAGGCTACACCTTC | CASTPGLTGEGYTF
few | TRBJ1-5 | TRBV6-5 | . | TGTGCCAGCAGATCCATCCAGGGTTACAATCAGCCCCAGCATTTT | CASRSIQGYNQPQHF
. | TRBJ2-1 | TRBV7-2 | . | TGTGCCAGCAGCCCGGGAGTGAGCGATGAGCAGTTCTTC | CASSPGVSDEQFF
. | TRBJ2-1 | TRBV4-1 | . | TGCGCCAGCAGCCCCTCGCCCGGGGGGCCTAATGAGCAGTTCTTC | CASSPSPGGPNEQFF
. | TRBJ2-1 | TRBV18 | TRBD1 | TGTGCCAGCTCACCCGACAGGGGGCTTGAGCAGTTCTTC | CASSPDRGLEQFF
. | TRBJ1-3 | TRBV9 | . | TGTGCCAGCAGCGTGGACTCCCATGGTGGAAACACCATATATTTT | CASSVDSHGGNTIYF
. | TRBJ2-7 | TRBV4-2 | . | TGTGCCAGCAGCCTCGGAGGGGGCAACGAGCAGTACTTC | CASSLGGGNEQYF
. | TRBJ2-4 | TRBV2 | . | TGTGCCAGCAGGACACTAGCCAAAAACATTCAGTACTTC | CASRTLAKNIQYF
once | TRBJ2-7 | TRBV27 | . | TGTGCCAGCAGTTTTCAAGCCCTCGGGAGCGAGCAGTACTTC | CASSFQALGSEQYF
once | TRBJ1-4 | TRBV2 | TRBD1 | TGTGCCAGCAATTCCGGACAGGGGGCTGAAAAACTGTTTTTT | CASNSGQGAEKLFF